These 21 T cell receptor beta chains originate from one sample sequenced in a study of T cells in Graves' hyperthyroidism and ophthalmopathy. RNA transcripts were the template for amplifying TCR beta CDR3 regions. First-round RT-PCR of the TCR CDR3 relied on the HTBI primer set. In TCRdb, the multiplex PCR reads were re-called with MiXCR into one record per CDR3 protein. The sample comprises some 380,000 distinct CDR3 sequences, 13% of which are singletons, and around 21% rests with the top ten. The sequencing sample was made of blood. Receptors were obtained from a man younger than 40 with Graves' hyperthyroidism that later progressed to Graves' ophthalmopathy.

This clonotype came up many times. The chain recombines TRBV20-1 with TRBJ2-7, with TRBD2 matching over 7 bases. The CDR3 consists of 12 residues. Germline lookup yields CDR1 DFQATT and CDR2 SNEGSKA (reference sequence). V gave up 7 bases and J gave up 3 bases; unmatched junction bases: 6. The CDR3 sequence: CSVAGDGYEQYF. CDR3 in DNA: TGCAGTGTTGCGGGGGACGGCTACGAGCAGTACTTC.

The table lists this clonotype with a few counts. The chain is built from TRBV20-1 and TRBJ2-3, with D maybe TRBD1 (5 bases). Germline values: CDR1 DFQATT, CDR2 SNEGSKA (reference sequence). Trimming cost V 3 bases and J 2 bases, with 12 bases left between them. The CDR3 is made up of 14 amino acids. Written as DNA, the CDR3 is TGCAGTGCTAGTGACCCCAGGGCCACAGATACGCAGTATTTT. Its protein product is CSASDPRATDTQYF.

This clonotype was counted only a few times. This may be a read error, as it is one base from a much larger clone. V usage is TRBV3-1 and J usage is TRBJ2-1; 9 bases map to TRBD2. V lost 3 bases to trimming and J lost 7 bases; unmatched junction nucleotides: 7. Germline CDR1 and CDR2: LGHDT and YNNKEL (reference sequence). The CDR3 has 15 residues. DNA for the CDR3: TGTGCCAGCAGCCACCTAGCGGGGAGGGGGAATGAGCAGTTCTTC. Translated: CASSHLAGRGNEQFF.

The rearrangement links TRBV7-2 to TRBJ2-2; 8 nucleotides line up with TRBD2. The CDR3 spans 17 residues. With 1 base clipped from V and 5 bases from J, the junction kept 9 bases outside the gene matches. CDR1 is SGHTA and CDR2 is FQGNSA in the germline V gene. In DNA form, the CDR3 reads TGTGCCAGCAGCTTAGTCCCCGGGGGGGCGTATACCGGGGAGCTGTTTTTT. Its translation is CASSLVPGGAYTGELFF. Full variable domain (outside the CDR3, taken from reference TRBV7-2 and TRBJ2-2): GAGVSQSPSNKVTEKGKDVELRCDPISGHTALYWYRQSLGQGLEFLIYFQGNSAPDKSGLPSDRFSAERTGGSVSTLTIQRTQQEDSAVYLCASSLVPGGAYTGELFFGEGSRLTVL.

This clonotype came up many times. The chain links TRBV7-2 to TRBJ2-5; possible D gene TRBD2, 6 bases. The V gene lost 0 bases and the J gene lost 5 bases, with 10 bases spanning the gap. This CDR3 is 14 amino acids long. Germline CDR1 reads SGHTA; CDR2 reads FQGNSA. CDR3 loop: CASSLAATRETQYF. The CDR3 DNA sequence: TGTGCCAGCAGCTTAGCAGCGACTAGGGAGACCCAGTACTTC.

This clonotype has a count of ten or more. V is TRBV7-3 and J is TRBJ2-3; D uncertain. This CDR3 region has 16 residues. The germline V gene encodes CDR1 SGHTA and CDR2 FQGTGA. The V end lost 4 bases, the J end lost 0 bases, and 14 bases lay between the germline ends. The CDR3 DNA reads TGTGCCAGCAGCTCCGGACGGATGACTAGCACAGATACGCAGTATTTT. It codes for CASSSGRMTSTDTQYF.

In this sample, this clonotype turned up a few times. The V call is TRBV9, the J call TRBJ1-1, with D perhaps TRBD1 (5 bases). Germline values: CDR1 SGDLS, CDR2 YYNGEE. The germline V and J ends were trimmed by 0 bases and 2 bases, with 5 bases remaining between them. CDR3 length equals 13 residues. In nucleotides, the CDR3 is TGTGCCAGCAGCGTAGGGGACAACACTGAAGCTTTCTTT. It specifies CASSVGDNTEAFF.

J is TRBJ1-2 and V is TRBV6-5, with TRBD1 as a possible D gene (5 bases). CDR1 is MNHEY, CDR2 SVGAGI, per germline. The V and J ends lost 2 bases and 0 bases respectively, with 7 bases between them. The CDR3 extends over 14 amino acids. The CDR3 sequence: CASSYGAANYGYTF. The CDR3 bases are TGTGCCAGCAGTTACGGGGCCGCTAACTATGGCTACACCTTC.

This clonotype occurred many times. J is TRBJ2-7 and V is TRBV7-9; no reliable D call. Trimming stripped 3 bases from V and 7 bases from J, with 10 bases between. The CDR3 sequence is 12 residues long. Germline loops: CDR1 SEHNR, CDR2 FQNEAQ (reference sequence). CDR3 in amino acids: CASSFGSGEQYF. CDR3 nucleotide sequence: TGTGCCAGCAGCTTCGGGTCTGGGGAGCAGTACTTC.

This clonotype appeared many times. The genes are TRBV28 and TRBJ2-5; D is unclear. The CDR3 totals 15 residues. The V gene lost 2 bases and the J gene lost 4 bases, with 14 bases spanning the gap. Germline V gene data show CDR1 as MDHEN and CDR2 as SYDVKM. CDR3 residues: CASSLAQARPETQYF. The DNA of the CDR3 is TGTGCCAGCAGTTTAGCCCAGGCCCGTCCAGAGACCCAGTACTTC.

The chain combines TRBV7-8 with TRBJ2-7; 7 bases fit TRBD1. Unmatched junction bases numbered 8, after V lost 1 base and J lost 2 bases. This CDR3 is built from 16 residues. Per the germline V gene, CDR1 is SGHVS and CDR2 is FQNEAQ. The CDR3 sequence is CASSLDEGQGAYEQYF. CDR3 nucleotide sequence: TGTGCCAGCAGCTTAGACGAGGGGCAGGGGGCCTACGAGCAGTACTTC.

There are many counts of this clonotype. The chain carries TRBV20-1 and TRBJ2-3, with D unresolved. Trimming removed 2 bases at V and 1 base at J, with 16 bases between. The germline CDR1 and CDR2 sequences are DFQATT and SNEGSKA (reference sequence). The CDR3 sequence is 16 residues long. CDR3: CSARNGIVGRTDTQYF. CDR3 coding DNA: TGCAGTGCTAGAAATGGAATTGTCGGTCGCACAGATACGCAGTATTTT.

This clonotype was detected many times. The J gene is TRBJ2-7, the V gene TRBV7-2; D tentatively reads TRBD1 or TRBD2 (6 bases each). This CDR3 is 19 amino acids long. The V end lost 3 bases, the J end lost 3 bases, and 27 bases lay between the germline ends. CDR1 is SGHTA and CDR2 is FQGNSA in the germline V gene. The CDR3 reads CASSFPIPRDTGFGYEQYF. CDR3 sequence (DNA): TGTGCCAGCAGCTTCCCGATCCCGCGGGACACAGGTTTTGGCTACGAGCAGTACTTC.

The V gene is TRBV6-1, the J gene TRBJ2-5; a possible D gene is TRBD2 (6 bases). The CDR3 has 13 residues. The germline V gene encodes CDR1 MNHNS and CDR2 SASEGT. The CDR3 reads CSFAGWAGETQYF. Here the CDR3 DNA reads TGTTCCTTCGCAGGGTGGGCGGGGGAGACCCAGTACTTC.

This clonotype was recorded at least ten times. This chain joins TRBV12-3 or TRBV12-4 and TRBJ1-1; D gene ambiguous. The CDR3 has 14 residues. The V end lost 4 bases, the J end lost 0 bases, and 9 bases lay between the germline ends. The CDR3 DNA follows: TGTGCCAGCAGTTGGGCCACATTGAACACTGAAGCTTTCTTT. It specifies CASSWATLNTEAFF.

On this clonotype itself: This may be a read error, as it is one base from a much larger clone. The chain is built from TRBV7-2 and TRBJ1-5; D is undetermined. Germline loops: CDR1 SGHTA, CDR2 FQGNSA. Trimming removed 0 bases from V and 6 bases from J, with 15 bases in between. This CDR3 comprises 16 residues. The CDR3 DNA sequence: TGTGCCAGCAGCTTAGCGGGGTTGGCAGGCCCTCAGCCCCAGCATTTT. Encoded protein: CASSLAGLAGPQPQHF.

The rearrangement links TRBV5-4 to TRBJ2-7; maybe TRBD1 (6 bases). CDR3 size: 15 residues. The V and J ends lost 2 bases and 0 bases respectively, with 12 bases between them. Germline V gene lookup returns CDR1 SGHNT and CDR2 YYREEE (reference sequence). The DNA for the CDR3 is TGTGCCAGCAGCTTTCGGGACACCGACTCCTACGAGCAGTACTTC. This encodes CASSFRDTDSYEQYF.

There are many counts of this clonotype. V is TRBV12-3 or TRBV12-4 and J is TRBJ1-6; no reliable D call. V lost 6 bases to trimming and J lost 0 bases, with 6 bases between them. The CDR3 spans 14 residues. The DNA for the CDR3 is TGTGCCAGCAGCCCCGACTCCTATAATTCACCCCTCCACTTT. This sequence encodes CASSPDSYNSPLHF.

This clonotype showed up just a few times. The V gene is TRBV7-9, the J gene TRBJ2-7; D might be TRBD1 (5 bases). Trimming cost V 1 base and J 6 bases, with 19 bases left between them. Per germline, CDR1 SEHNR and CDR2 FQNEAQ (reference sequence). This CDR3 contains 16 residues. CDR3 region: CASSLGSRVLFVEQYF. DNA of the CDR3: TGTGCCAGCAGCTTAGGGTCCAGGGTCCTTTTCGTCGAGCAGTACTTC.

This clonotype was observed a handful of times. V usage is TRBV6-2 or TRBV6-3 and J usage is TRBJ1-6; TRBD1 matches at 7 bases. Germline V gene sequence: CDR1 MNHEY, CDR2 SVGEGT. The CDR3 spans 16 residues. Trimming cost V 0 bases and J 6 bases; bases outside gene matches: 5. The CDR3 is CASSYSSRGSNSPLHF. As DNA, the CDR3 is TGTGCCAGCAGTTACTCGAGCAGGGGGAGTAATTCACCCCTCCACTTT.

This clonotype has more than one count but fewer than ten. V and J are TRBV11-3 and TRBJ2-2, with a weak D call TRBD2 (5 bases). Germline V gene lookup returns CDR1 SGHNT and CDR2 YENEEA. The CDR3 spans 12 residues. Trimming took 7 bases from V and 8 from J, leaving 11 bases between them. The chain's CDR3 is CASINRRGELFF. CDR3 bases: TGTGCCAGCATCAACCGGAGGGGGGAGCTGTTTTTT.